This T cell receptor beta chain was identified during a study of T cells of healthy individuals. The table lists this clonotype with many counts. CDR1 is SGHRS and CDR2 is YFSETQ in the germline V gene. CDR3 size: 16 residues. J was trimmed by 6 bases and V by 4 bases; bases with no gene match: 11. Each CDR3 protein gets one entry after TCRdb re-called the 5' RACE reads with MiXCR. The sample includes 53,000 or so distinct CDR3 sequences, approximately 15% of them seen just once. V gene TRBV5-1 combines with J gene TRBJ2-1; 9 nucleotides align to TRBD1. The clonotype comes from a human donor in good health. The CDR3 DNA sequence: TGCGCCAGCAGCCGCGCGGGACAGGGAAAACTCAATGAGCAGTTCTTC. This sequence encodes CASSRAGQGKLNEQFF.